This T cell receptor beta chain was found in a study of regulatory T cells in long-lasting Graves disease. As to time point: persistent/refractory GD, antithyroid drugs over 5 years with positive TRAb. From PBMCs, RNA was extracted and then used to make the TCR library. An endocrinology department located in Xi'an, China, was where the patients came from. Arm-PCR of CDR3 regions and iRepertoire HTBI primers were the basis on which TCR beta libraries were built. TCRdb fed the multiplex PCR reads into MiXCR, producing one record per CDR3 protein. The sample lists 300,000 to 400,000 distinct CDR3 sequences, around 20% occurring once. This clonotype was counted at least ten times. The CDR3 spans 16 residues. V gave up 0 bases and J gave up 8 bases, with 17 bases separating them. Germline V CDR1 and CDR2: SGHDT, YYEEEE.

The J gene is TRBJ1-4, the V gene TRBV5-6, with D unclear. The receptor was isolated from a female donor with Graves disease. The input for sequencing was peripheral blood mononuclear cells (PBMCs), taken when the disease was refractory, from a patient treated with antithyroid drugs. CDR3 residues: CASSLASAGGEEKLFF. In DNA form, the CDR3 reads TGTGCCAGCAGCTTGGCCTCGGCAGGAGGAGAGGAAAAACTGTTTTTT.